What follows is one T cell receptor beta chain and its context. This sample was taken from a study of T cells expressing NK-cell markers. TCRdb re-called the 5' RACE reads and catalogs CDR3 proteins one per entry, DNA excluded. Its clone listing holds about 150,000 distinct CDR3 sequences. The length of the CDR3 is 12 residues. CDR1 and CDR2 from the germline V gene are MNHEY and SVGAGI. Source material: blood T cells: a sorted CD56 or NKG2C T cell subset, CD4+ or CD8+ T cells, or bulk PBMC T cells (not recorded which). V is TRBV6-5 and J is TRBJ2-7; as DNA is missing, the TRBD1 call by TCRdb cannot be tested. The sequence was collected from a woman aged 45-60 years in good health. This CDR3 is CASSPGTGEQYF.